One sample yielded the 27 T cell receptor beta chains listed below, sequenced in a study of PD-1 blockade in classical Hodgkin lymphoma. Time point denoted: cycle 4 day 1 (C4D1), after more than five weeks of nivolumab. After autologous stem cell transplantation all patients relapsed, and prior brentuximab vedotin exposure differed between cohorts. The assay was immunoSEQ multiplex PCR, and TCRdb's table has in-frame clones only and misses some. The table lists fewer than 45,000 clones, 66% of them singletons, with 3.1% in the top ten. The source material was peripheral blood mononuclear cells (PBMCs), sampled before the fourth cycle of nivolumab. Receptors originate from a human donor with classical Hodgkin lymphoma.

Only one count was recorded for this clone. V gene TRBV6-6 combines with J gene TRBJ2-1; D gene uncertain. Germline V CDR1 and CDR2: MNHNY, SVGAGI (reference sequence). There are 15 residues in the CDR3. Between the trimmed V and J ends, which lost 0 bases and 7 bases, there was a span of 13 bases. Here the CDR3 reads CASSYSTPGQNEQFF. Written as DNA, the CDR3 is TGTGCCAGCAGTTACTCGACGCCCGGTCAGAATGAGCAGTTCTTC.

V is TRBV6-5 and J is TRBJ2-5, with TRBD2 matching 15 bases. The V gene end was trimmed by 2 bases and the J gene end by 7 bases; junction bases not matched to a gene: 2. Germline loops: CDR1 MNHEY, CDR2 SVGAGI. CDR3 size: 15 residues. This CDR3 is CASSYGLAGGGTQYF. CDR3 bases: TGTGCCAGCAGTTACGGACTAGCGGGAGGGGGGACCCAGTACTTC.

In its sample, this clone was seen a few times. Germline is not matched at one junction end, which may reflect a read error. The V call is TRBV9, the J call TRBJ2-1; the match to TRBD2 covers 7 bases. The CDR3 length is 14 residues. CDR1 SGDLS and CDR2 YYNGEE come from the germline V gene. Written as DNA, the CDR3 is TGTGCCAGCAGCCCCGGGGGGAACTGGTCTCCCCCCCTCTTC. Encoded protein: CASSPGGNWSPPLF.

Ten or more counts support this clone. The chain recombines TRBV6-6 with TRBJ1-5; unclear D gene. The V end lost 0 bases, the J end lost 6 bases, and 6 bases lay between the germline ends. This CDR3 is built from 13 residues. In germline, CDR1 is MNHNY, CDR2 SVGAGI (reference sequence). DNA for the CDR3: TGTGCCAGCAGTTACTCGATGTTTCAGCCCCAGCATTTT. Encoded protein: CASSYSMFQPQHF.

CDR3 protein: CASGQGPNQPQHF. The CDR3 DNA sequence: TGTGCCAGCGGACAGGGGCCCAATCAGCCCCAGCATTTT. This rearrangement joins TRBV6-9 to TRBJ1-5; 9 positions agree with TRBD1. CDR1 and CDR2 from the germline V gene are MNHGY and SVAAGI. Unmatched junction bases numbered 2, after V lost 8 bases and J lost 3 bases. The CDR3 loop spans 13 amino acids.

This clone is a singleton in its sample. The chain couples TRBV5-5 to TRBJ2-3; D remains unclear. V gave up 3 bases and J gave up 5 bases, with 7 bases separating them. The CDR3 extends over 12 amino acids. Per the germline V gene, CDR1 is SGHKS and CDR2 is YYEKEE (reference sequence). The CDR3 protein is CASSSRIDTQYF. CDR3 bases: TGTGCCAGCAGCTCCCGTATAGATACGCAGTATTTT.

This clone is deemed medium-sized. The CDR3 here is CASSLRDRGPYEQYF. The CDR3 coding sequence is TGTGCCAGCTCACTCCGGGACAGGGGGCCCTACGAGCAGTACTTC. The chain employs TRBV18 and TRBJ2-7; 12 nucleotides agree with TRBD1. This CDR3 is 15 amino acids long. Per the germline V gene, CDR1 is KGHSH and CDR2 is LQKENI. Trimming took 4 bases from V and 2 from J; bases not matched to a gene: 3.

A remark on this clone: The sample contains more than one DNA sequence encoding this CDR3. The chain employs TRBV9 and TRBJ1-1, with 9 bases aligning to TRBD1. Trimming at V came to 2 bases and at J to 1 base, leaving 0 bases not matched to a gene. The CDR3 is 14 residues long. Germline V lookup: CDR1 SGDLS, CDR2 YYNGEE. In DNA form, the CDR3 reads TGTGCCAGCAGCGTGGGACAGGGGAACACTGAAGCTTTCTTT. Protein: CASSVGQGNTEAFF.

The J gene is TRBJ1-4, the V gene TRBV7-2; maybe TRBD1 (5 bases). Germline V gene lookup returns CDR1 SGHTA and CDR2 FQGNSA. The CDR3 is 14 amino acids. Trimming removed 7 bases at V and 6 bases at J, with 15 bases between. DNA of the CDR3: TGTGCCAGCACTCGGGGGAAGACACATGAAAAACTGTTTTTT. Its protein product is CASTRGKTHEKLFF. The entire variable domain, with the rest obtained from reference TRBV7-2 and TRBJ1-4, is as follows: GAGVSQSPSNKVTEKGKDVELRCDPISGHTALYWYRQSLGQGLEFLIYFQGNSAPDKSGLPSDRFSAERTGGSVSTLTIQRTQQEDSAVYLCASTRGKTHEKLFFGSGTQLSVL.

This clone was found once. A much larger clone is a single base away; this may be a read error. The sample has other DNA sequences that encode this CDR3 too. The gene calls are TRBV6-6 and TRBJ2-7, with D perhaps TRBD1 (5 bases). The CDR3 spans 13 residues. From germline, CDR1 is MNHNY and CDR2 SVGAGI (reference sequence). The DNA for the CDR3 is TGTGCCAGCAGTTCAGGACATAACTACGAGCAATACTTC. This translates into CASSSGHNYEQYF.

This rearrangement joins TRBV11-3 to TRBJ2-6; D call uncertain. Trimming left V 5 bases short and J 5 bases short, with 22 bases between. The CDR3 is 18 residues long. Germline CDR1 SGHNT, CDR2 YENEEA. The DNA for the CDR3 is TGTGCCAGCAGCAGTCATACGATCTCGCAAAGTCGGGCCAACGTCCTGACTTTC. Its translation: CASSSHTISQSRANVLTF.

As regards this clone: The germline gene is not matched at one end of the junction; a read error may be the cause. This rearrangement joins TRBV4-1 to TRBJ2-1, with TRBD2 identical over 9 bases. The CDR3 is 16 residues long. Germline V lookup: CDR1 MGHRA, CDR2 YSYEKL. The CDR3 spells CASRQEVAGVYNEQFF. CDR3 coding DNA: TGCGCCAGCAGACAAGAGGTAGCGGGAGTATACAATGAGCAGTTCTTC.

The rearrangement uses TRBV28 and TRBJ2-3, with D possibly TRBD1 on 6 matching bases. V lost 7 bases to trimming and J lost 4 bases, with 18 bases between them. Germline CDR1 and CDR2: MDHEN and SYDVKM. The CDR3 is made up of 15 amino acids. The CDR3 DNA sequence: TGTGCCAGCACTAAAACAGGGCCCGGGGCAGATACGCAGTATTTT. Translated, it gives CASTKTGPGADTQYF.

This clone has a handful of counts. The chain joins TRBV5-1 to TRBJ2-7, with D perhaps TRBD2 (5 bases). This CDR3 has 15 amino acids. Germline V gives CDR1 SGHRS, CDR2 YFSETQ. V was shortened by 0 bases and J by 2 bases, with 12 bases between the two germline ends. CDR3 in DNA: TGCGCCAGCAGCTTGGAATTGGCGGGTCCCTACGAGCAGTACTTC. This codes for CASSLELAGPYEQYF.

The chain has TRBV5-1 and TRBJ2-7, with D maybe TRBD2 (6 bases). Germline-derived CDR1 and CDR2 are SGHRS and YFSETQ. The CDR3 extends over 15 amino acids. The germline V and J ends were trimmed by 3 bases and 2 bases, with 15 bases remaining between them. The CDR3 is CASSSGGTGTYEQYF. CDR3 DNA: TGCGCCAGCAGCTCGGGCGGGACTGGGACCTACGAGCAGTACTTC.

The V gene is TRBV4-1, the J gene TRBJ2-7; TRBD2 aligns across 16 bases. The trim removed 5 bases at V and 2 bases at J, leaving 6 bases unmatched. Looked up from germline, CDR1 is MGHRA and CDR2 is YSYEKL. The CDR3 length is 17 residues. Here the CDR3 DNA reads TGCGCCAGCAGCTCCTCGGGACTAGCGGGGGGGACCTACGAGCAGTACTTC. The encoded protein is CASSSSGLAGGTYEQYF.

The chain joins TRBV4-2 to TRBJ1-1, with a weak D call TRBD1 (5 bases). In germline, CDR1 is LGHNA, CDR2 YNFKEQ. Trimming left V 5 bases short and J 2 bases short, with 12 bases between. The CDR3 has 14 amino acids. The CDR3 DNA reads as TGTGCCAGCAGCTTGGGGGTGGGAAACACTGAAGCTTTCTTT. Translation gives CASSLGVGNTEAFF.

The rearrangement links TRBV28 to TRBJ1-1; weak D call: TRBD1 (5 bases). CDR1 is MDHEN, CDR2 SYDVKM, per germline. V was trimmed by 6 bases and J by 6 bases, leaving 14 bases between them. The CDR3 is 13 residues long. CDR3 coding DNA: TGTGCCAGCAGGGACCCGCCGGGACCTGAAGCTTTCTTT. It is translated as CASRDPPGPEAFF.

This chain joins TRBV5-1 and TRBJ2-2; 14 nucleotides agree with TRBD2. CDR1 is SGHRS, CDR2 YFSETQ, per germline. The V segment lost 4 bases and the J segment 5 bases; nucleotides outside the gene matches: 1. The CDR3 has 15 amino acids. In DNA form, the CDR3 reads TGCGCCAGCAGCCGGACTAGCGGGAGGACCGGGGAGCTGTTTTTT. As protein: CASSRTSGRTGELFF.

This clone was observed a handful of times. The rearrangement uses TRBV28 and TRBJ1-5, with D tentatively TRBD1 (5 bases). The CDR3 spans 13 residues. Germline V gene data show CDR1 as MDHEN and CDR2 as SYDVKM. V gave up 7 bases and J gave up 6 bases, with 13 bases separating them. CDR3: CASIRAGSQPQHF. In DNA form, the CDR3 reads TGTGCCAGCATCAGGGCAGGGAGTCAGCCCCAGCATTTT. The full variable domain, completed using reference TRBV28 and TRBJ1-5, is DVKVTQSSRYLVKRTGEKVFLECVQDMDHENMFWYRQDPGLGLRLIYFSYDVKMKEKGDIPEGYSVSREKKERFSLILESASTNQTSMYLCASIRAGSQPQHFGDGTRLSIL.

This clone was counted between two and nine times. V usage is TRBV6-5 and J usage is TRBJ2-3; D is tentatively TRBD1 or TRBD2 (5 bases each). The V gene's germline CDR1 is MNHEY and CDR2 SVGAGI. Trimming pared 0 bases from V and 2 bases from J, leaving 9 bases between. The CDR3 runs 15 residues. The CDR3 region is CASSYSGTHTDTQYF. The CDR3 region has the DNA TGTGCCAGCAGTTACTCGGGGACGCACACAGATACGCAGTATTTT.

This chain joins TRBV10-3 and TRBJ1-3; 7 bases map to TRBD1. CDR1 ENHRY and CDR2 SYGVKD come from the germline V gene. The V gene end was trimmed by 2 bases and the J gene end by 4 bases; junction bases not matched to a gene: 5. This CDR3 region has 15 residues. The CDR3 spells CAISEPRQGGNTIYF. The CDR3 coding sequence is TGTGCCATCAGTGAGCCAAGACAGGGAGGAAACACCATATATTTT.

This clone qualifies as medium-sized (0.01 to 0.1%). The rearrangement uses TRBV5-5 and TRBJ1-5, with D unresolved. CDR1 is SGHKS, CDR2 YYEKEE, per germline (reference sequence). V dropped 0 bases and J dropped 1 base, with 2 bases sitting between them. This CDR3 comprises 13 residues. For the CDR3, the DNA is TGTGCCAGCAGCTTGGAGAGCAATCAGCCCCAGCATTTT. Translation gives CASSLESNQPQHF. The full variable domain, completed using reference TRBV5-5 and TRBJ1-5, is DAGVTQSPTHLIKTRGQQVTLRCSPISGHKSVSWYQQVLGQGPQFIFQYYEKEERGRGNFPDRFSARQFPNYSSELNVNALLLGDSALYLCASSLESNQPQHFGDGTRLSIL.

The V call is TRBV27, the J call TRBJ1-2; TRBD1 might be the D (5 bases). CDR3 size: 15 residues. V dropped 4 bases and J dropped 5 bases, with 17 bases sitting between them. Germline V gene sequence: CDR1 MNHEY, CDR2 SMNVEV (reference sequence). CDR3 in DNA: TGTGCCAGCAGTTACTCCGACGGACAACCTTATGGCTACACCTTC. Its translation: CASSYSDGQPYGYTF.

V gene TRBV7-2 combines with J gene TRBJ2-3; 7 nucleotides agree with TRBD1. CDR3 length: 14 amino acids. CDR1 SGHTA and CDR2 FQGNSA come from the germline V gene. V shed 5 bases and J 1 base; nucleotides not matched to a gene: 3. CDR3: CASSPDRGTDTQYF. The CDR3 DNA reads as TGTGCCAGCAGCCCCGACAGGGGCACAGATACGCAGTATTTT. The variable domain in full, completed from reference TRBV7-2 and TRBJ2-3, reads GAGVSQSPSNKVTEKGKDVELRCDPISGHTALYWYRQSLGQGLEFLIYFQGNSAPDKSGLPSDRFSAERTGGSVSTLTIQRTQQEDSAVYLCASSPDRGTDTQYFGPGTRLTVL.

The chain is built from TRBV28 and TRBJ2-7; tentative D call: TRBD1 (5 bases). CDR1 and CDR2 from the germline V gene are MDHEN and SYDVKM. V was pared by 6 bases and J by 2 bases, with 11 bases between. The CDR3 has 13 amino acids. The CDR3 nucleotides read TGTGCCAGCAGATCAGGACACACCTACGAGCAGTACTTC. The encoded protein is CASRSGHTYEQYF. The whole variable domain, remainder taken from reference TRBV28 and TRBJ2-7, is DVKVTQSSRYLVKRTGEKVFLECVQDMDHENMFWYRQDPGLGLRLIYFSYDVKMKEKGDIPEGYSVSREKKERFSLILESASTNQTSMYLCASRSGHTYEQYFGPGTRLTVT.

The chain employs TRBV28 and TRBJ1-4, with 7 bases fitting TRBD1. In germline, CDR1 is MDHEN, CDR2 SYDVKM. The V and J ends lost 6 bases and 3 bases, in that order; junction bases with no gene match: 10. The CDR3 is made up of 16 amino acids. The CDR3 DNA follows: TGTGCCAGCAGCCTCGACAGGGCCGCGGCTAATGAAAAACTGTTTTTT. Protein: CASSLDRAAANEKLFF. Combining the CDR3 with reference TRBV28 and TRBJ1-4 gives the whole variable domain DVKVTQSSRYLVKRTGEKVFLECVQDMDHENMFWYRQDPGLGLRLIYFSYDVKMKEKGDIPEGYSVSREKKERFSLILESASTNQTSMYLCASSLDRAAANEKLFFGSGTQLSVL.